The clone carrying this TCR beta chain is labeled as medium-sized (0.01 to 0.1%). Original methodology: How many nucleated cells were present was estimated from reference gene primer amplification. The assay was immunoSEQ multiplex PCR, and TCRdb's table has in-frame clones only and misses some. V and J calls and clone size are as listed in that table; D and trimming were resolved from the DNA. The sample has around 13,000 clones; 73% are singletons. The data were obtained in a study of blood T cell repertoires in COVID-19. The overall study: The analysed material was cDNA or gDNA that came from T cells, B-cell-depleted T cells, or PBMCs.

The CDR3 length is 14 residues. Germline lookup yields CDR1 LNHDA and CDR2 SQIVND (reference sequence). Trimming at V came to 3 bases and at J to 6 bases, leaving 3 bases not matched to a gene. This chain connects TRBV19 to TRBJ2-1; TRBD2 aligns across 9 bases. Sequencing was carried out using peripheral blood. The origin of this receptor is a human donor in a cohort sampled during active COVID-19. The CDR3 spells CASSIGGRGNEQFF. The DNA for the CDR3 is TGTGCCAGTAGTATTGGCGGGAGGGGCAATGAGCAGTTCTTC.